This T cell receptor beta chain was sequenced in a study of T cells in Graves' hyperthyroidism and ophthalmopathy (dated by TCRdb to about 2019). As for the study more broadly: Peripheral blood samples were taken at initial diagnosis, before any treatment was given. To identify TCR V-J signatures that set the groups apart, the researchers used a discovery cohort of 100 patients, made up of around 42 with Graves' ophthalmopathy and about 60 with stable Graves' hyperthyroidism. The 95 to 100 discovery patients were randomly divided into training and test sets at a 7:3 ratio. Thyroid tissue and blood T-cell repertoires from over 5 Graves' hyperthyroidism patients were also compared in the study. Following sampling, methimazole starting at 30 mg daily was given to hyperthyroidism patients, and high-dose intravenous methylprednisolone was given to ophthalmopathy patients. Prospective prediction of ophthalmopathy was tested in an independent validation cohort of 18 to 20 hyperthyroidism patients and some 17 patients who later progressed to ophthalmopathy. According to the paper, TCR Vbeta CDR3 sequencing was carried out on 135 peripheral blood samples, which came from over 40 ophthalmopathy, 75 to 80 hyperthyroidism and around 17 progressor patients.

Reading from cysteine to phenylalanine, the CDR3 counts 15 amino acids. Kept here is only the CDR3 DNA, which spans 45 bases and is read in frame from base 1. Deletion took 6 bases off V and 2 bases off J, with a span of 14 bases between the germline ends. Based on the germline V gene, the CDR1 and CDR2 sequences are MRHNA and SNTAGT. Study-level results and caveats: In cross-validation, a model built on a 13 V-J signature told ophthalmopathy apart from stable hyperthyroidism with approximately 90% sensitivity and around 81% specificity, and in testing the same model reached 80%/75%. In validation, the model predicted progression to ophthalmopathy a median of about 6.8 months before onset, with about 64% sensitivity and roughly 72% specificity. Most expanded thyroid clonotypes (frequency above 0.001) were also found in blood, which suggests that blood repertoires may mirror thyroid immune responses. No statistical method was used to set the sample size in advance, and investigators knew the group allocation.

A patient counted as having stable Graves' hyperthyroidism if no progression to ophthalmopathy occurred over 18 months of follow-up. Hyperthyroidism patients were newly diagnosed, with disease duration under 2 months, and aged 18 to 65 years. Any patient with an uncontrolled infection, another autoimmune disease, pregnancy or lactation was excluded. Diagnoses were based on clinical symptoms, serum thyroxine and TRAb, thyroid ultrasound and orbital computed tomography. Ficoll-Paque density gradient centrifugation was used to isolate PBMCs from approximately 10 ml of fresh peripheral blood. Trizol reagent was used to extract total RNA, and RNA quality was then checked on an Agilent 2100 Bioanalyzer. Turning to this clonotype: There is no known antigen for this receptor. Per-base quality was not reported, and no clone a single base away is much larger than it.

Amplification of TCR beta CDR3 regions was carried out from RNA transcripts. For the first round of RT-PCR on the TCR CDR3, the HTBI primer set was used together with the Qiagen OneStep RT-PCR kit. The libraries were constructed in a second round of multiplex PCR and then size-selected and purified. The libraries were sequenced on an Illumina HiSeq2000 using paired-end 100 bp reads. The original pipeline was this. SOAPnuke was used to process the raw data, with reads discarded if the reads contained adapters or uncalled bases, had a mean Phred below 15, or lacked an exact constant-primer or identifier match. COPE v1.2.5 was used to merge the high-quality paired reads, and each unique nucleotide sequence was defined as a clonotype. MiTCR v1.1 was used to align clonotypes to the IMGT TRBV, TRBD and TRBJ reference segments. Only V-J combinations with frequency above 0.0001, covering about 99% of repertoires, were analysed. The TCS score was defined as the ratio of F50 (clonal expansion) to E x V (chaos), calculated using BLOSUM62-based TCRdist between CDR3 peptides within each V-J. Welch's t-statistics and random forest reduced just over 500 V-J features to 13, which were used in a naive Bayes classifier (R e1071). The similarity between thyroid and blood repertoires was quantified using the Morisita-Horn index. In TCRdb, the public reads were trimmed at Q25 with fastp and aligned with MiXCR, with productive beta chains retained. Identical CDR3 proteins give one entry, which carries the most common genes and DNA. What appears here as the V and J calls and clone size reflects TCRdb's work, not the paper's. In this sample the table shows around 760,000 distinct CDR3 sequences, about a third of which occur a single time. The ten most abundant clones make up approximately 31% of the sample.

The V and J genes are TRBV6-4 and TRBJ1-5, with the D gene call left open. Sequencing was performed on blood. The sequence derives from a woman aged 40 to 50 with Graves' hyperthyroidism. The sequenced DNA: TGTGCCAGCAGCTCGTATGGAAGTGGCAATCAGCCCCAGCATTTT. Translated, this is CASSSYGSGNQPQHF.